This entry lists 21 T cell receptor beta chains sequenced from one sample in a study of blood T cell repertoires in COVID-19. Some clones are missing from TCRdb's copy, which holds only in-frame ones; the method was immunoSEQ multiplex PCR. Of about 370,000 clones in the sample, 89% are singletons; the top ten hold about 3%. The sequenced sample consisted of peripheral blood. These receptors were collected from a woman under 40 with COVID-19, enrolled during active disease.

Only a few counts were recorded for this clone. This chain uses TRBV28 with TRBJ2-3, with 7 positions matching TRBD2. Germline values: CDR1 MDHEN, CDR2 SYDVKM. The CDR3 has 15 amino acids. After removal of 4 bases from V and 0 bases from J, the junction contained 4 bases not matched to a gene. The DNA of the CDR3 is TGTGCCAGCAGTTGGGCGGGGGTGAGCACAGATACGCAGTATTTT. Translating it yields CASSWAGVSTDTQYF.

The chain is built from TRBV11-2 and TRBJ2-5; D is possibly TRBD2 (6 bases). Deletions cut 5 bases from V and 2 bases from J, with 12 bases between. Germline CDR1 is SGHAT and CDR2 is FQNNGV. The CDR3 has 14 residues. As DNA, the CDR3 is TGTGCCAGCAGCCGGGGGTACGGACAAGAGACCCAGTACTTC. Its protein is CASSRGYGQETQYF.

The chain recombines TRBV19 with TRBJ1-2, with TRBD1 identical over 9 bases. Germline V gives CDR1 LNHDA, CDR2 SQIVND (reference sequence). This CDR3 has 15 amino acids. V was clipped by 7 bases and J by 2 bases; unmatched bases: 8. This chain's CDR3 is CASKRPDRGNYGYTF. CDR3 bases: TGTGCCAGTAAGCGACCGGACAGGGGAAACTATGGCTACACCTTC.

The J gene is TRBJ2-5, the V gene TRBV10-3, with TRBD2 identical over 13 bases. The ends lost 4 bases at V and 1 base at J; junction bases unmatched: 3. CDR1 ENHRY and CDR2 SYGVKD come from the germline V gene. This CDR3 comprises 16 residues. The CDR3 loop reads CAISGTSGGTQETQYF. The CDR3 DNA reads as TGTGCCATCAGTGGGACTAGCGGGGGTACCCAAGAGACCCAGTACTTC.

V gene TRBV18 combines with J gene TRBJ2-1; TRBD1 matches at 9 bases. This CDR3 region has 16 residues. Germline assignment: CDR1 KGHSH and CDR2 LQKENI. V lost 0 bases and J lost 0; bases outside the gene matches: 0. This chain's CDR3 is CASSPPTGGSYNEQFF. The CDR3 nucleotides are TGTGCCAGCTCACCACCGACAGGGGGCTCCTACAATGAGCAGTTCTTC.

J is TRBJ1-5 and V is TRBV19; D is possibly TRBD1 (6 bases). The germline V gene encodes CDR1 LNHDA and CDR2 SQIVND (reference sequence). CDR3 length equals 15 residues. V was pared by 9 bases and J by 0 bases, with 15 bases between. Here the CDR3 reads CASTQGFYSNQPQHF. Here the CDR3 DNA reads TGTGCCAGCACACAGGGTTTTTATAGCAATCAGCCCCAGCATTTT.

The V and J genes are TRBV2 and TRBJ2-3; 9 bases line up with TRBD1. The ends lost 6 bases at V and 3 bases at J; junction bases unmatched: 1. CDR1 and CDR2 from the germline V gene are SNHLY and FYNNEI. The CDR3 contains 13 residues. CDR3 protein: CASRQGATDTQYF. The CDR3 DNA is TGTGCCAGCAGACAGGGGGCAACAGATACGCAGTATTTT.

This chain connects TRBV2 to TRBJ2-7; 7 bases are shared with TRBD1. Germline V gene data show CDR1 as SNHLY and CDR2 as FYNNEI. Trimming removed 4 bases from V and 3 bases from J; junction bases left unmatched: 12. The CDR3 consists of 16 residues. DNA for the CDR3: TGTGCCAGCAGTGGGACATGGGACAGCGGTCTCTACGAGCAGTACTTC. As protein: CASSGTWDSGLYEQYF.

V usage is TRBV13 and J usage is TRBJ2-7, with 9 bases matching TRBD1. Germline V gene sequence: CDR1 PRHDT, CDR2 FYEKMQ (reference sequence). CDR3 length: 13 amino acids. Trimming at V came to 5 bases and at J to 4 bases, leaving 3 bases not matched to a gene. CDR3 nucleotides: TGTGCCAGCAGCAGAGGGACAGGGTACGAGCAGTACGTC. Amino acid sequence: CASSRGTGYEQYV.

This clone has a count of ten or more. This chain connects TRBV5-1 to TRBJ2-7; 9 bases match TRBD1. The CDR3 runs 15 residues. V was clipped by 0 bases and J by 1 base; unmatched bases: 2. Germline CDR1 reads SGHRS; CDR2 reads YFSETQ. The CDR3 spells CASSLEGQGSYEQYF. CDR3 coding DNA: TGCGCCAGCAGCTTGGAGGGACAGGGATCCTACGAGCAGTACTTC.

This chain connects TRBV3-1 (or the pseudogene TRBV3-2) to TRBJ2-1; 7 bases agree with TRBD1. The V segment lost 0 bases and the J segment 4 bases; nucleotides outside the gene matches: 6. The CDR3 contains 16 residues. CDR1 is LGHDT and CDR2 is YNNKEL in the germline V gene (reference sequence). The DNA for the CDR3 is TGTGCCAGCAGCCAAGAAGGGACAGAAATTTACAATGAGCAGTTCTTC. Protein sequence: CASSQEGTEIYNEQFF.

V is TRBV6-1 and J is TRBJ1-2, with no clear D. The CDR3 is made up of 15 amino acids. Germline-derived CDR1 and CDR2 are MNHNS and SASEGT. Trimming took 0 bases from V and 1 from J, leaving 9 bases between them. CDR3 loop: CASSEAPGSNYGYTF. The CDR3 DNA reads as TGTGCCAGCAGTGAAGCCCCGGGAAGTAACTATGGCTACACCTTC.

The CDR3 DNA reads TGTGCCCTTGAGGGGGGGATCGGGGAGCTGTTTTTT. Translating gives CALEGGIGELFF. The chain couples TRBV19 to TRBJ2-2; weak D call: TRBD2 (7 bases). Germline lookup yields CDR1 LNHDA and CDR2 SQIVND (reference sequence). CDR3 length: 12 residues. The germline V and J ends were trimmed by 11 bases and 7 bases, with 14 bases remaining between them.

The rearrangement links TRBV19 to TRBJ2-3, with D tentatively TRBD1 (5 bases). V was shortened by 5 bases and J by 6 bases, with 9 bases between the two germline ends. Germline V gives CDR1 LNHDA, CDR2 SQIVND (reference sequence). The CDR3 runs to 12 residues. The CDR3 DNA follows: TGTGCCAGTAGTGGGGCCGGGGATACGCAGTATTTT. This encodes CASSGAGDTQYF.

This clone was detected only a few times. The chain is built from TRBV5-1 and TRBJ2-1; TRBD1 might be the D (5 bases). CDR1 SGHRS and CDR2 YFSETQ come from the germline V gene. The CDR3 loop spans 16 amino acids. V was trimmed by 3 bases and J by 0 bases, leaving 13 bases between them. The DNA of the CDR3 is TGCGCCAGCAGCTCGACAGCGATAAGCTCCTACAATGAGCAGTTCTTC. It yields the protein CASSSTAISSYNEQFF. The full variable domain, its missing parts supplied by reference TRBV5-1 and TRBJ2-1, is KAGVTQTPRYLIKTRGQQVTLSCSPISGHRSVSWYQQTPGQGLQFLFEYFSETQRNKGNFPGRFSGRQFSNSRSEMNVSTLELGDSALYLCASSSTAISSYNEQFFGPGTRLTVL.

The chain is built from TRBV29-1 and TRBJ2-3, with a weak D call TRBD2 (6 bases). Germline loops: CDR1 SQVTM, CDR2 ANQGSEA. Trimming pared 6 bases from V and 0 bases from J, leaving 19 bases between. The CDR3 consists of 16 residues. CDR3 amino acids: CSVTIAERASTDTQYF. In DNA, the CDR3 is TGCAGCGTCACAATCGCGGAGCGGGCAAGCACAGATACGCAGTATTTT.

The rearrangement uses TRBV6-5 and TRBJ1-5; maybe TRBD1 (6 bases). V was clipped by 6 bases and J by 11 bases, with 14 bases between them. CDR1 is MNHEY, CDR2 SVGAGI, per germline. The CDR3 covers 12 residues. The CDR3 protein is CASSGNRVAQHF. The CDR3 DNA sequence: TGTGCCAGCAGCGGGAACAGGGTGGCCCAGCATTTT.

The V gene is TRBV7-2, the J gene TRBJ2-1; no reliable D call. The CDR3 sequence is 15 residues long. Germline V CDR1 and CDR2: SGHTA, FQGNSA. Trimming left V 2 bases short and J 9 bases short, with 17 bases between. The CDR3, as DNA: TGTGCCAGCAGCTTACCCTCGACACATTCTCGTGAGCAGTTCTTC. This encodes CASSLPSTHSREQFF.

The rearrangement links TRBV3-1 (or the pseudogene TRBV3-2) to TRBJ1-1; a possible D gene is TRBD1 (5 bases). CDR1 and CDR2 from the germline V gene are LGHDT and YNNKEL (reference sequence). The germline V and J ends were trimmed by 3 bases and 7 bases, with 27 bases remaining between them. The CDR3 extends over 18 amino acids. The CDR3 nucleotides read TGTGCCAGCAGCCAGCCCCTCGGCCTAGAAATTGGGGGGGTTGAAGCTTTCTTT. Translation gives CASSQPLGLEIGGVEAFF.

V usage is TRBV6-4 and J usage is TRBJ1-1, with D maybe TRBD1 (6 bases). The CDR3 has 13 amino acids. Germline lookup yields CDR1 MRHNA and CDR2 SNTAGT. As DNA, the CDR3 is TGTGCAAGCGCCTTTACAGGGTCTGCTGAAGCTTTCTTT. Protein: CASAFTGSAEAFF.

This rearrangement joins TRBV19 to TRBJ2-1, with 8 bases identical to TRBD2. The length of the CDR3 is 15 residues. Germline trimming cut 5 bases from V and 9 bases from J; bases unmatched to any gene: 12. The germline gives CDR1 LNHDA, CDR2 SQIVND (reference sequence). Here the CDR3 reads CASSPWTSLSAEQFF. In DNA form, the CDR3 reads TGTGCCAGTAGTCCATGGACTAGCCTGTCGGCTGAGCAGTTCTTC. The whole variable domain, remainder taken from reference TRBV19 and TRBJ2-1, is DGGITQSPKYLFRKEGQNVTLSCEQNLNHDAMYWYRQDPGQGLRLIYYSQIVNDFQKGDIAEGYSVSREKKESFPLTVTSAQKNPTAFYLCASSPWTSLSAEQFFGPGTRLTVL.